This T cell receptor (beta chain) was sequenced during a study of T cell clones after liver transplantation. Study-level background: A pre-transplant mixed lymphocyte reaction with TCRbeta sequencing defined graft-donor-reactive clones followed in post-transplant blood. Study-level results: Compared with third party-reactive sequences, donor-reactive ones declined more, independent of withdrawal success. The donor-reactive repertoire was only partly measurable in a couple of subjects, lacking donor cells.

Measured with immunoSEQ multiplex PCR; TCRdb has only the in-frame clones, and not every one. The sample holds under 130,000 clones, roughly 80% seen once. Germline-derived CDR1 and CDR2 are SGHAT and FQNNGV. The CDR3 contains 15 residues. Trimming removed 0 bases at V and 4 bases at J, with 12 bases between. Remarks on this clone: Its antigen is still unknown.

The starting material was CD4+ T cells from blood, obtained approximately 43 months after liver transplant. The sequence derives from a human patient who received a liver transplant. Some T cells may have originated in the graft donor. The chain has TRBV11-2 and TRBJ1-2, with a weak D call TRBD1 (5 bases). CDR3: CASSLERGPSYGYTF. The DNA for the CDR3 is TGTGCCAGCAGCTTAGAAAGGGGTCCCTCCTATGGCTACACCTTC.